The next 20 T cell receptor beta chains were all read from a single sample in a study of T-cell memory formation after mild COVID-19. TCRdb analysed the 5' RACE reads with MiXCR anew, one entry per CDR3 protein. The sample lists 220,000 or so distinct CDR3 sequences; 9.5% were seen once. The material sequenced was PBMCs or a T cell subset sorted from them (not recorded which). These receptors were obtained from a man between 18 and 29 years old who had mild COVID-19 (a few samples of this study predate the infection). Cell type and time point are not known.

This chain uses TRBV12-3 or TRBV12-4 with TRBJ1-6; D may be TRBD1 (6 bases). The CDR3 is 14 residues long. The V end lost 4 bases, the J end lost 8 bases, and 12 bases lay between the germline ends. CDR3 region: CASSSGTRYSPLHF. CDR3 DNA: TGTGCCAGCAGTTCCGGGACACGATATTCACCCCTCCACTTT.

This chain uses TRBV6-2 or TRBV6-3 with TRBJ2-2; tentative D call: TRBD1 (6 bases). This CDR3 comprises 15 residues. Per the germline V gene, CDR1 is MNHEY and CDR2 is SVGEGT. Between the trimmed V and J ends, which lost 3 bases and 4 bases, there was a span of 12 bases. In DNA form, the CDR3 reads TGTGCCAGCAGTTATCAGGGGACCGGCACCGGGGAGCTGTTTTTT. This sequence encodes CASSYQGTGTGELFF.

There are many counts of this clonotype. The V gene is TRBV20-1, the J gene TRBJ2-1, with D maybe TRBD2 (6 bases). The CDR3 length is 14 residues. Germline V gene data show CDR1 as DFQATT and CDR2 as SNEGSKA (reference sequence). V was pared by 3 bases and J by 5 bases, with 14 bases between. The CDR3 DNA sequence: TGCAGTGCTAGCGAGATTGGGGGGAACAATGAGCAGTTCTTC. This gives the protein CSASEIGGNNEQFF.

The V call is TRBV7-9, the J call TRBJ1-3; no clear D. The CDR3 extends over 13 amino acids. Trimming took 4 bases from V and 2 from J, leaving 6 bases between them. Germline V lookup: CDR1 SEHNR, CDR2 FQNEAQ (reference sequence). The CDR3 reads CASSSDAGNTIYF. DNA of the CDR3: TGTGCCAGCAGCTCGGATGCTGGAAACACCATATATTTT.

This rearrangement joins TRBV7-8 to TRBJ1-3; D is unresolved. Deletions cut 5 bases from V and 3 bases from J, with 8 bases between. Germline CDR1 SGHVS, CDR2 FQNEAQ. The CDR3 covers 13 residues. The CDR3 protein is CASSARGGNTIYF. CDR3 sequence (DNA): TGTGCCAGCAGCGCCCGTGGTGGAAACACCATATATTTT.

This clonotype has more than one count but fewer than ten. This rearrangement joins TRBV20-1 to TRBJ1-1; TRBD1 aligns across 10 bases. J gave up 1 base and V 3 bases, and 5 bases lay outside the gene matches. Germline CDR1 DFQATT, CDR2 SNEGSKA (reference sequence). This CDR3 region has 15 residues. The CDR3 protein is CSASLTGGANTEAFF. The CDR3 DNA reads as TGCAGTGCTAGCCTGACAGGGGGCGCGAACACTGAAGCTTTCTTT.

V is TRBV24-1 and J is TRBJ2-7, with a weak D call TRBD1 (6 bases). The length of the CDR3 is 17 residues. CDR1 KGHDR and CDR2 SFDVKD come from the germline V gene. With 0 bases removed from V and 3 bases from J, the gap between germline ends came to 17 bases. In DNA form, the CDR3 reads TGTGCCACCAGTGATTTGTCTGAGAACAGGGACGGCTACGAGCAGTACGTC. It encodes CATSDLSENRDGYEQYV.

This rearrangement joins TRBV28 to TRBJ1-4; D possibly corresponds to TRBD1 (6 bases). This CDR3 contains 15 residues. Per germline, CDR1 MDHEN and CDR2 SYDVKM. Trimming took 4 bases from V and 5 from J, leaving 14 bases between them. The CDR3 sequence is CASSSPGAINEKLFF. In nucleotides, the CDR3 is TGTGCCAGCAGTTCCCCGGGGGCGATAAATGAAAAACTGTTTTTT.

The DNA of the CDR3 is TGCGCCAGCAGATCGTCACTAGCATTGGCAGATACGCAGTATTTT. Its protein is CASRSSLALADTQYF. The chain carries TRBV5-1 and TRBJ2-3; D perhaps matches TRBD2 (6 bases). Germline CDR1 SGHRS, CDR2 YFSETQ. V was trimmed by 5 bases and J by 4 bases, leaving 17 bases between them. This CDR3 region has 15 residues.

CDR3 DNA sequence: TGTGCCAGCAGCCCGACGGGGGGCGGTGAGCAGTTCTTC. The encoded protein is CASSPTGGGEQFF. The chain recombines TRBV7-2 with TRBJ2-1, with D tentatively TRBD2 (7 bases). Germline loops: CDR1 SGHTA, CDR2 FQGNSA. This CDR3 has 13 amino acids. V gave up 5 bases and J gave up 9 bases, with 14 bases separating them.

This clonotype has ten or more counts. The V gene is TRBV7-2, the J gene TRBJ1-5, with a possible D match to TRBD1 (5 bases). This CDR3 region has 15 residues. V dropped 5 bases and J dropped 0 bases, with 11 bases sitting between them. Germline lookup yields CDR1 SGHTA and CDR2 FQGNSA. Here the CDR3 DNA reads TGTGCCAGCAGCGCGAGGGGATATAGCAATCAGCCCCAGCATTTT. It specifies CASSARGYSNQPQHF.

In its sample, this clonotype was seen many times. The rearrangement joins TRBV7-6 to TRBJ2-2; D might be TRBD2 (6 bases). CDR1 SGHVS and CDR2 FNYEAQ come from the germline V gene. V was trimmed by 3 bases and J by 2 bases, leaving 13 bases between them. This CDR3 has 16 amino acids. As DNA, the CDR3 is TGTGCCAGCAGCTTGCACCCTGGACTAAACACCGGGGAGCTGTTTTTT. This gives the protein CASSLHPGLNTGELFF.

By proportion, this clonotype is medium-sized. The junction departs from germline at one end; a sequencing error may be responsible. This sequence joins TRBV5-1 and TRBJ2-3; weak D call: TRBD1 (6 bases). This CDR3 is 14 amino acids long. The germline CDR1 and CDR2 sequences are SGHRS and YFSETQ. CDR3 nucleotide sequence: TGTGCCAGCAGCTTAGGACAGAGCACAGATACGCAGTATTTT. This encodes CASSLGQSTDTQYF.

The V and J genes are TRBV4-1 and TRBJ2-3; 8 nucleotides match TRBD1. The junction had 10 bases not matched to a gene; V was cut back by 3 bases and J by 2 bases. Germline V gene lookup returns CDR1 MGHRA and CDR2 YSYEKL. The CDR3 sequence is 17 residues long. CDR3 sequence (DNA): TGCGCCAGCAGCCATTTCGGGTGGGACAGGAACACAGATACGCAGTATTTT. Translating gives CASSHFGWDRNTDTQYF.

With respect to this clonotype: This may come from a read error, since a much larger clone is one base off. The CDR3 sequence: CASSSRVNTQYF. The CDR3 DNA reads as TGTGCCAGCAGTTCGAGGGTCAATACGCAGTATTTT. The chain carries TRBV6-2 or TRBV6-3 and TRBJ2-3; a possible D gene is TRBD2 (5 bases). This CDR3 comprises 12 residues. Trimming took 4 bases from V and 7 from J, leaving 9 bases between them. CDR1 MNHEY and CDR2 SVGEGT come from the germline V gene.

This clonotype has at least ten counts. The J gene is TRBJ2-3, the V gene TRBV24-1, with 8 nucleotides matching TRBD1. Trimming cost V 4 bases and J 2 bases; bases outside gene matches: 10. Germline-derived CDR1 and CDR2 are KGHDR and SFDVKD. CDR3 size: 17 residues. The CDR3 sequence is CATSESGQGGHTDTQYF. The DNA for the CDR3 is TGTGCCACCAGTGAATCTGGACAGGGTGGGCACACAGATACGCAGTATTTT.

Here the CDR3 reads CASSQDIGAGNNEQFF. The CDR3 DNA reads as TGTGCCAGCAGCCAAGATATCGGGGCAGGGAACAATGAGCAGTTCTTC. The chain is built from TRBV14 and TRBJ2-1; tentatively, D is TRBD1 or TRBD2 (5 bases each). The V gene's germline CDR1 is SGHDN and CDR2 FVKESK. The V end lost 0 bases, the J end lost 5 bases, and 14 bases lay between the germline ends. The CDR3 consists of 16 residues.

There are many counts of this clonotype. This chain links TRBV5-1 with TRBJ1-1; the D gene is possibly TRBD1 (5 bases). V was trimmed by 0 bases and J by 1 base, leaving 16 bases between them. The CDR3 covers 17 residues. CDR1 and CDR2 (germline): SGHRS, YFSETQ. The DNA of the CDR3 is TGCGCCAGCAGCTTGGTACTGGGTAGGGGAAGGAACACTGAAGCTTTCTTT. Translating gives CASSLVLGRGRNTEAFF.

This clonotype has just a few counts. This chain uses TRBV3-1 with TRBJ1-1, with D tentatively TRBD1 (5 bases). Germline CDR1 reads LGHDT; CDR2 reads YNNKEL (reference sequence). This CDR3 is built from 13 residues. The V gene lost 3 bases and the J gene lost 7 bases, with 12 bases spanning the gap. CDR3 residues: CASSQGGPYEAFF. The CDR3, as DNA: TGTGCCAGCAGCCAGGGGGGACCCTATGAAGCTTTCTTT.

The table lists this clonotype with many counts. This chain joins TRBV7-2 and TRBJ1-2; D unresolved. Germline-derived CDR1 and CDR2 are SGHTA and FQGNSA. The CDR3 has 12 residues. Trimming took 5 bases from V and 4 from J, leaving 8 bases between them. The CDR3 protein is CASSPTPYGYTF. The CDR3 nucleotides are TGTGCCAGCAGCCCGACCCCCTATGGCTACACCTTC.